This entry describes one TCR beta chain. This specimen comes from a study of cytomegalovirus exposure and HLA in healthy donors. The study ran its PCR with 60 Vbeta and 13 Jbeta primers. Generated by immunoSEQ multiplex PCR, the TCRdb table keeps only in-frame clones and is missing some. The sample lists 140,000 to 150,000 clones, approximately 80% seen once, with around 3.2% in the top ten. This CDR3 has 15 amino acids. V lost 6 bases to trimming and J lost 7 bases; unmatched junction nucleotides: 8. CDR1 and CDR2 (germline): SGHRS, YFSETQ. This chain connects TRBV5-1 to TRBJ1-6, with 9 positions matching TRBD1. This receptor was taken from a female donor in good health and CMV-seronegative. The sequenced sample was PBMCs. The CDR3 nucleotides read TGCGCCAGCAAAGCGGGGGACAGGGAGAATTCACCCCTCCACTTT. Its protein product is CASKAGDRENSPLHF.